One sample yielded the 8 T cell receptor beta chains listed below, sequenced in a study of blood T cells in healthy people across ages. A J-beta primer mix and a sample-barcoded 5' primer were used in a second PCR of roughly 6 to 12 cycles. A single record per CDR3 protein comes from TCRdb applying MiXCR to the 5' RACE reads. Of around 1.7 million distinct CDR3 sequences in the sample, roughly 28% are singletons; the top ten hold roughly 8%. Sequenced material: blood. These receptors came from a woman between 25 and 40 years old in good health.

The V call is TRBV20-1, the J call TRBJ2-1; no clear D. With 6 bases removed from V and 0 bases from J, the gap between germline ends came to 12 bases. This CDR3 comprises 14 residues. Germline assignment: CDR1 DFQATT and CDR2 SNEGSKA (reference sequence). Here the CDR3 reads CSATLGLSYNEQFF. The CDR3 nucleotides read TGCAGTGCCACCTTGGGCCTCTCCTACAATGAGCAGTTCTTC.

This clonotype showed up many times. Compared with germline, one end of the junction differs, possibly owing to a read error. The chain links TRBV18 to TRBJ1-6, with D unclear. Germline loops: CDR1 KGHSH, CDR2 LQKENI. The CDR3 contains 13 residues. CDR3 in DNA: TGCGCCAGCAGCCCGGGCGGTAATTCACCCCTCCACTTT. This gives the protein CASSPGGNSPLHF. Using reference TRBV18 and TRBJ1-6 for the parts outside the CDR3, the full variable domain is NAGVMQNPRHLVRRRGQEARLRCSPMKGHSHVYWYRQLPEEGLKFMVYLQKENIIDESGMPKERFSAEFPKEGPSILRIQQVVRGDSAAYFCASSPGGNSPLHFGNGTRLTVT.

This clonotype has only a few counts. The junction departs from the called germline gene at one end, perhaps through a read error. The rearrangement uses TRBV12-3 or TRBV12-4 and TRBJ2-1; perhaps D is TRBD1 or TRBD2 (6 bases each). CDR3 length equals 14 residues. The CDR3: CASRLGGTANEQFF. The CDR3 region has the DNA TGTGCCAGCAGGTTAGGGGGGACCGCCAACGAGCAGTTCTTC.

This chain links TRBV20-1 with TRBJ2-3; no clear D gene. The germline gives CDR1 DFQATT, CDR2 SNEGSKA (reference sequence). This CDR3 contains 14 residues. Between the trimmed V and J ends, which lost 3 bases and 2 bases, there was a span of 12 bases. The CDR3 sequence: CSASHWGNTDTQYF. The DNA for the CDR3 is TGCAGTGCTAGTCACTGGGGAAACACAGATACGCAGTATTTT.

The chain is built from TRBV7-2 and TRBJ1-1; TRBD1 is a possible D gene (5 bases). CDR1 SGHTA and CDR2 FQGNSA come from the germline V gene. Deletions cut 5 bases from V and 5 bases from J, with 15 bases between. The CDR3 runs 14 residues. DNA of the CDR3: TGTGCCAGCAGCACGAGTTCTTGGGGGACTGAAGCTTTCTTT. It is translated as CASSTSSWGTEAFF.

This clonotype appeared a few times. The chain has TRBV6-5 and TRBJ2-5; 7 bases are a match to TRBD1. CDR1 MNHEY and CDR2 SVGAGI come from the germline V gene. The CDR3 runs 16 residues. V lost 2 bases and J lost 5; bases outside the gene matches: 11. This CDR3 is CASSYTRQGRGETQYF. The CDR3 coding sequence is TGTGCCAGCAGTTACACTCGACAGGGTAGAGGGGAGACCCAGTACTTC.

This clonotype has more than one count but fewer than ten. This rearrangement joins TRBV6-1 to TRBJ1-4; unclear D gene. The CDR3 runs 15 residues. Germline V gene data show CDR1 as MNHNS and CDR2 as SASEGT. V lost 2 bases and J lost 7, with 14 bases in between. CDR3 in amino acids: CASSEYWRAGEKLFF. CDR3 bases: TGTGCCAGCAGTGAATATTGGAGGGCTGGTGAAAAACTGTTTTTT.

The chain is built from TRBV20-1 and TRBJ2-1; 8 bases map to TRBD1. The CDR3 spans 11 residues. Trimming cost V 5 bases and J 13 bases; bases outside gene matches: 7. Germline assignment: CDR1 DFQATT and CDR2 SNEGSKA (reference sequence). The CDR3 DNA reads TGCAGTGCTCGGCCGGACAGGGATCAGTTCTTC. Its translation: CSARPDRDQFF.